These T cell receptor beta chains were read from a single sample in a study of T-cell memory formation after mild COVID-19. TCRdb re-analysed the 5' RACE reads in MiXCR, keeping a single row per CDR3 protein. The data contain 85,000 to 120,000 distinct CDR3 sequences, approximately 15% of them singletons. Sequencing was performed on PBMCs or a T cell subset sorted from them (not recorded which). The receptors were gathered from an adult woman who had mild COVID-19 (a few samples of this study predate the infection). Cell type and time point are not known. CDR3s include the opening cysteine and the closing phenylalanine or tryptophan. The order of the fields is V gene, clone size, D gene, J gene, CDR3 DNA, CDR3 protein. A D gene is named only where the DNA matches it firmly. Size is stated for part of the rows, as once, few or many counts, or as a class when the clone is expanded.

TRBV12-3/TRBV12-4	-	-	TRBJ2-5	TGTGCCAGCACATGGACCGCTGAAGAGACCCAGTACTTC	CASTWTAEETQYF
TRBV7-9	many	-	TRBJ2-3	TGTGCCAGCAGCTTATGGTCGGGCTCCAGCACAGATACGCAGTATTTT	CASSLWSGSSTDTQYF
TRBV19	-	TRBD1	TRBJ2-7	TGTGCCAGTAGTAAAAGACAGGGGGCCGACGAGCAGTACTTC	CASSKRQGADEQYF
TRBV6-1	-	TRBD2	TRBJ2-7	TGTGCCAGCACCGGGACTAGCGGTAAAAGGATCTCCGAGCAGTACTTC	CASTGTSGKRISEQYF
TRBV5-1	-	-	TRBJ2-5	TGCGCCAGCAGCTTGGTTTACCAAGAGACCCAGTACTTC	CASSLVYQETQYF
TRBV7-9	few	TRBD1	TRBJ1-2	TGTGCCAGCAGCTCGGAGTCCGGGACAGACAACTATGGCTACACCTTC	CASSSESGTDNYGYTF
TRBV6-4	many	TRBD2	TRBJ2-3	TGTGCCAGCAGTGACTCTAGCGGGGGGGCCGATACGCAGTATTTT	CASSDSSGGADTQYF
TRBV5-1	few	TRBD2	TRBJ2-5	TGCGCCAGCAGCTCCGGACTAGGGGATGTGGAGACCCAGTACTTC	CASSSGLGDVETQYF
TRBV11-2	-	-	TRBJ2-3	TGTGCCAGCAGACCTGGAGGGCTACCCAGCACAGATACGCAGTATTTT	CASRPGGLPSTDTQYF
TRBV25-1	few	TRBD1	TRBJ2-1	TGTGCCAGCAGTGAGGACAGGGGTGTGAATGAGCAGTTCTTC	CASSEDRGVNEQFF
TRBV7-6	few	-	TRBJ2-3	TGTGCCAGCAGCTTGACGGCGGCACCTAGCACAGATACGCAGTATTTT	CASSLTAAPSTDTQYF
TRBV5-1	few	-	TRBJ1-4	TGCGCCAGCAGCTTGCGGATGACAGGCACTAATGAAAAACTGTTTTTT	CASSLRMTGTNEKLFF